This T cell receptor (beta chain) comes out of a study of T cell responses to AZD1222 COVID-19 vaccine. Overall study context: Second-dose recipients at about 4 or about 12 weeks were treated as one pooled group. Study conclusions and caveats: Unmutated regions of variants are reportedly targeted by nearly half of spike-specific TCRs.

With respect to this clone: Its antigen is as yet unknown.

The assay was immunoSEQ multiplex PCR, and TCRdb's table has in-frame clones only and misses some. The data contain 100,000 to 150,000 clones, approximately 92% of them singletons. The sequencing used peripheral blood, collected on day 0 of AZD1222 vaccination. The TCR originated in an adult in good health.

CDR3 DNA: TGTGCCAGCAGCGTTACCACCGGGACAGGGCTCACTGAAGCTTTCTTT. The encoded protein is CASSVTTGTGLTEAFF. The chain employs TRBV9 and TRBJ1-1; 9 bases map to TRBD1. The V gene's germline CDR1 is SGDLS and CDR2 YYNGEE. Germline trimming cut 2 bases from V and 4 bases from J; bases unmatched to any gene: 9. This CDR3 has 16 residues.